This TCR beta chain stems from a study of blood T cells in healthy people across ages. The sample holds many counts of this clonotype. It was with a sample-barcoded 5' primer and a J-beta primer mix that a second PCR of roughly 6 to 12 cycles was run. TCRdb redid the calling of the 5' RACE reads with MiXCR, one entry per CDR3 protein. The table shows about 680,000 distinct CDR3 sequences, with over 45% occurring only once. The ends lost 6 bases at V and 7 bases at J; junction bases unmatched: 8. The CDR3 runs 14 residues. Per the germline V gene, CDR1 is MNHNS and CDR2 is SASEGT. The chain couples TRBV6-1 to TRBJ1-5, with 8 bases matching TRBD1. This TCR was recovered from an older woman in good health. The sequencing input was blood. CDR3 bases: TGTGCCAGCAGCCGGACAGGGTTCGGCCAGCCCCAGCATTTT. Translation: CASSRTGFGQPQHF.